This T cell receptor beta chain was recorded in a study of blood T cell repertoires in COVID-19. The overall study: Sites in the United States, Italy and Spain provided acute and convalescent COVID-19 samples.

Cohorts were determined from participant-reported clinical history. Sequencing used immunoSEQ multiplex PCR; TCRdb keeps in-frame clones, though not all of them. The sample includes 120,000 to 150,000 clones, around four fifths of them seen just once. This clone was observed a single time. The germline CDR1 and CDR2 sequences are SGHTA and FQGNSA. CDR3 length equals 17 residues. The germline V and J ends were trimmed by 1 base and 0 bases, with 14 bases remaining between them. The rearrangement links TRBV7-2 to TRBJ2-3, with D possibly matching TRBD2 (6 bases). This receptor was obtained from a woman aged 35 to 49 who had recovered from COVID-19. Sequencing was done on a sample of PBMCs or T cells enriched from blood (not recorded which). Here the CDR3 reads CASSLVGGTSSTDTQYF. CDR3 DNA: TGTGCCAGCAGCTTAGTTGGGGGGACCTCTAGCACAGATACGCAGTATTTT.